The 26 T cell receptor beta chains reported below all come from one sample, sequenced in a study of blood T cell repertoires in COVID-19. Only in-frame clones appear in the TCRdb table, and some are missing; sequencing was by immunoSEQ multiplex PCR. The table has about 220,000 clones, 88% seen once; the top ten hold roughly 2.6%. The sample was PBMCs or T cells enriched from blood (not recorded which). The receptor source for this set is a woman aged 25 to 39 who had recovered from COVID-19.

The gene calls are TRBV6-2 or TRBV6-3 and TRBJ2-3, with TRBD2 identical over 15 bases. Germline values: CDR1 MNHEY, CDR2 SVGEGT. V lost 5 bases, J lost 2 bases, and 8 bases stayed unmatched. The CDR3 runs to 18 residues. The CDR3, as DNA: TGTGCCAGCAGTAGTCGGACTAGCGGGGGGGCCGTCACAGATACGCAGTATTTT. Protein product: CASSSRTSGGAVTDTQYF.

The rearrangement joins TRBV7-2 to TRBJ1-2, with TRBD1 as a possible D gene (6 bases). CDR1 SGHTA and CDR2 FQGNSA come from the germline V gene. Trimming stripped 4 bases from V and 5 bases from J, with 20 bases between. CDR3 size: 16 residues. The DNA of the CDR3 is TGTGCCAGCAGCTCCGAGGTAGGACAGTACCGATATGGCTACACCTTC. Protein: CASSSEVGQYRYGYTF.

The chain is built from TRBV5-6 and TRBJ2-2, with D possibly being TRBD2 (7 bases). Trimming took 2 bases from V and 3 from J, leaving 17 bases between them. Per germline, CDR1 SGHDT and CDR2 YYEEEE. CDR3 length: 17 residues. The CDR3 sequence is CASSLGGLAGDTGELFF. CDR3 nucleotides: TGTGCCAGCAGCTTAGGGGGGTTAGCGGGCGACACCGGGGAGCTGTTTTTT.

This rearrangement joins TRBV19 to TRBJ1-3; maybe TRBD1 (5 bases). The CDR3 is made up of 15 amino acids. With 4 bases removed from V and 3 bases from J, the gap between germline ends came to 13 bases. The germline gives CDR1 LNHDA, CDR2 SQIVND (reference sequence). The CDR3, as DNA: TGTGCCAGTAGTAGCCCCGAGGGACTTGGAAACACCATATATTTT. Protein: CASSSPEGLGNTIYF.

The V and J genes are TRBV5-1 and TRBJ1-1; the match to TRBD1 covers 9 bases. CDR3 length equals 14 residues. The V gene end was trimmed by 4 bases and the J gene end by 6 bases; junction bases not matched to a gene: 7. The V gene's germline CDR1 is SGHRS and CDR2 YFSETQ. CDR3 residues: CASSLPGQGAEAFF. DNA of the CDR3: TGCGCCAGCAGCCTCCCGGGACAGGGCGCTGAAGCTTTCTTT.

The rearrangement links TRBV9 to TRBJ2-1, with D maybe TRBD2 (6 bases). This CDR3 is 15 amino acids long. The germline V gene encodes CDR1 SGDLS and CDR2 YYNGEE. V dropped 0 bases and J dropped 1 base, with 8 bases sitting between them. CDR3 region: CASSVEEGSYNEQFF. Written as DNA, the CDR3 is TGTGCCAGCAGCGTAGAGGAGGGTTCCTACAATGAGCAGTTCTTC.

A single count supports this clone. In DNA form, the CDR3 reads TGTGCCACCAGTGTTCGTCCAGAGCCGGGACAGGGGAACTCTGGAAACACCATATATTTT. Its translation: CATSVRPEPGQGNSGNTIYF. The chain couples TRBV24-1 to TRBJ1-3, with TRBD1 matching 10 bases. The CDR3 consists of 20 residues. Germline CDR1 and CDR2: KGHDR and SFDVKD. The junction had 15 bases not matched to a gene; V was cut back by 5 bases and J by 0 bases.

This clone appeared many times. The chain uses TRBV4-3 and TRBJ2-3; 15 bases are shared with TRBD2. Per the germline V gene, CDR1 is LGHNA and CDR2 is YSLEER. The CDR3 is 17 amino acids. After removal of 0 bases from V and 4 bases from J, the junction contained 2 bases not matched to a gene. This CDR3 is CASSQDWTSGGADTQYF. The DNA for the CDR3 is TGCGCCAGCAGCCAAGATTGGACTAGCGGGGGGGCAGATACGCAGTATTTT.

The chain recombines TRBV12-5 with TRBJ2-1; 8 bases align to TRBD1. With V trimmed by 1 base and J by 4 bases, 9 bases remained unmatched. The CDR3 runs 17 residues. CDR1 and CDR2 from the germline V gene are LGHNT and FRNRAP. CDR3 in amino acids: CASGLGALGQAYNEQFF. In nucleotides, the CDR3 is TGTGCTAGTGGTTTGGGGGCCCTGGGACAGGCTTACAATGAGCAGTTCTTC.

The chain is built from TRBV29-1 and TRBJ1-2; D gene uncertain. Germline assignment: CDR1 SQVTM and CDR2 ANQGSEA. The CDR3 totals 13 residues. The V end was cut by 2 bases, the J end by 11 bases, with 18 bases between. DNA for the CDR3: TGCAGCGTTGAAAGCACTGGGAGGGATCGGTACACCTTC. Amino acid sequence: CSVESTGRDRYTF.

The chain has TRBV4-1 and TRBJ1-1; TRBD1 matches 11 bases. V dropped 2 bases and J dropped 0; count of bases not matched to a gene: 11. This CDR3 spans 19 amino acids. Germline CDR1 reads MGHRA; CDR2 reads YSYEKL. CDR3 sequence: CASSQHSGQGAGLNTEAFF. The CDR3 DNA is TGCGCCAGCAGCCAACATTCAGGACAGGGGGCCGGCTTGAACACTGAAGCTTTCTTT.

This chain uses TRBV7-9 with TRBJ1-3; 8 bases align to TRBD1. The germline V gene encodes CDR1 SEHNR and CDR2 FQNEAQ (reference sequence). The junction had 12 bases not matched to a gene; V was cut back by 5 bases and J by 3 bases. The CDR3 covers 17 residues. The CDR3, as DNA: TGTGCCAGCAGCCAGGCTCGGGCAGGGGGCATTGGAAACACCATATATTTT. Translation gives CASSQARAGGIGNTIYF.

The CDR3 DNA follows: TGCGCCAGCAGCCAAGAAAGACGGACAGGGGCTATTATTTCTGAAGCTTTCTTT. This codes for CASSQERRTGAIISEAFF. This chain uses TRBV4-3 with TRBJ1-1; 9 bases align to TRBD1. Trimming took 0 bases from V and 6 from J; bases not matched to a gene: 14. The CDR3 is 18 amino acids. Per the germline V gene, CDR1 is LGHNA and CDR2 is YSLEER.

The chain has TRBV6-2 or TRBV6-3 and TRBJ2-5; D is unresolved. V lost 0 bases and J 5 bases, leaving 10 bases between the germline ends. CDR3 length: 14 amino acids. Germline V gene lookup returns CDR1 MNHEY and CDR2 SVGEGT. The DNA of the CDR3 is TGTGCCAGCAGTTACTCCCCCAGGCTGGAGACCCAGTACTTC. Translated: CASSYSPRLETQYF.

The chain couples TRBV19 to TRBJ2-4; a possible D gene is TRBD1 (6 bases). Trimming pared 4 bases from V and 8 bases from J, leaving 15 bases between. The CDR3 contains 14 residues. From germline, CDR1 is LNHDA and CDR2 SQIVND (reference sequence). CDR3 nucleotide sequence: TGTGCCAGTAGTACTGCGGGCAGGGGTGACATTCAGTACTTC. Translating it yields CASSTAGRGDIQYF.

The genes are TRBV9 and TRBJ2-7; TRBD1 aligns across 9 bases. Germline loops: CDR1 SGDLS, CDR2 YYNGEE. The ends lost 3 bases at V and 3 bases at J; junction bases unmatched: 4. The CDR3 length is 14 residues. CDR3 nucleotide sequence: TGTGCCAGCAGCGCAAGGGACAGGGACTACGAGCAGTACTTC. Translated, it gives CASSARDRDYEQYF.

The chain has TRBV3-1 (or the pseudogene TRBV3-2) and TRBJ2-1; 8 positions agree with TRBD2. Germline assignment: CDR1 LGHDT and CDR2 YNNKEL (reference sequence). The trim removed 4 bases at V and 0 bases at J, leaving 14 bases unmatched. This CDR3 has 19 residues. The chain's CDR3 is CASSPTRASGPSSYNEQFF. CDR3 sequence (DNA): TGTGCCAGCAGCCCCACGAGGGCTAGCGGGCCGAGCTCCTACAATGAGCAGTTCTTC.

Here the CDR3 reads CASQRGTYNEQFF. CDR3 in DNA: TGTGCCAGCCAGCGGGGGACCTACAATGAGCAGTTCTTC. The rearrangement links TRBV6-5 to TRBJ2-1; TRBD2 matches 8 bases. The CDR3 contains 13 residues. Germline V lookup: CDR1 MNHEY, CDR2 SVGAGI. With V trimmed by 8 bases and J by 2 bases, 2 bases remained unmatched.

The gene calls are TRBV11-2 and TRBJ1-3; tentatively, D is TRBD1 (6 bases). The CDR3 length is 14 residues. Looked up from germline, CDR1 is SGHAT and CDR2 is FQNNGV. The V end lost 5 bases, the J end lost 4 bases, and 12 bases lay between the germline ends. DNA for the CDR3: TGTGCCAGCAGCCAGGGACACACGGGAAACACCATATATTTT. This codes for CASSQGHTGNTIYF.

The chain's CDR3 is CASSDPGGTGELFF. In DNA form, the CDR3 reads TGTGCCAGCAGTGACCCGGGGGGGACCGGGGAGCTGTTTTTT. This chain joins TRBV2 and TRBJ2-2; 8 bases are a match to TRBD2. This CDR3 comprises 14 residues. Germline V gives CDR1 SNHLY, CDR2 FYNNEI. Germline trimming cut 3 bases from V and 5 bases from J; bases unmatched to any gene: 2.

The gene calls are TRBV5-1 and TRBJ2-5, with 8 bases that match TRBD1. The trim removed 2 bases at V and 4 bases at J, leaving 7 bases unmatched. The CDR3 is 15 amino acids. Germline V lookup: CDR1 SGHRS, CDR2 YFSETQ. The CDR3 is CASSLRQGKVETQYF. The CDR3 DNA sequence: TGCGCCAGCAGCTTACGACAGGGGAAAGTAGAGACCCAGTACTTC.

The chain joins TRBV27 to TRBJ1-1; TRBD1 is a possible D gene (6 bases). Germline V gene lookup returns CDR1 MNHEY and CDR2 SMNVEV (reference sequence). V was pared by 3 bases and J by 2 bases, with 13 bases between. CDR3 size: 15 residues. CDR3: CASSFGQGLNTEAFF. CDR3 DNA sequence: TGTGCCAGCAGTTTCGGGCAGGGGTTAAACACTGAAGCTTTCTTT.

This clone was recorded once. V is TRBV3-1 (or the pseudogene TRBV3-2) and J is TRBJ2-2; TRBD1 matches 9 bases. Germline V gene lookup returns CDR1 LGHDT and CDR2 YNNKEL (reference sequence). Germline trimming cut 6 bases from V and 5 bases from J; bases unmatched to any gene: 4. The length of the CDR3 is 14 residues. The DNA for the CDR3 is TGTGCCAGCAGTCCGGGACAGGGAACCGGGGAGCTGTTTTTT. It yields the protein CASSPGQGTGELFF.

The V and J genes are TRBV14 and TRBJ1-5; D perhaps matches TRBD1 (6 bases). Per germline, CDR1 SGHDN and CDR2 FVKESK. V gave up 4 bases and J gave up 4 bases, with 8 bases separating them. The CDR3 covers 13 residues. The CDR3 sequence is CASSPQGNQPQHF. The DNA for the CDR3 is TGTGCCAGCAGCCCGCAGGGGAATCAGCCCCAGCATTTT.

The chain is built from TRBV6-1 and TRBJ1-6; D is possibly TRBD1 (5 bases). The germline V gene has CDR1 MNHNS and CDR2 SASEGT. The V end was cut by 3 bases, the J end by 14 bases, with 17 bases between. The CDR3 has 14 residues. The CDR3 loop reads CASSEATLSGALHF. DNA for the CDR3: TGTGCCAGCAGTGAGGCCACGCTTTCGGGGGCCCTCCACTTT.

The rearrangement links TRBV9 to TRBJ1-2; TRBD1 aligns across 8 bases. This CDR3 region has 15 residues. The germline V gene encodes CDR1 SGDLS and CDR2 YYNGEE. Unmatched junction bases numbered 7, after V lost 3 bases and J lost 3 bases. DNA for the CDR3: TGTGCCAGCAGCGGAACTGACAGGGGCGACTATGGCTACACCTTC. This translates into CASSGTDRGDYGYTF.